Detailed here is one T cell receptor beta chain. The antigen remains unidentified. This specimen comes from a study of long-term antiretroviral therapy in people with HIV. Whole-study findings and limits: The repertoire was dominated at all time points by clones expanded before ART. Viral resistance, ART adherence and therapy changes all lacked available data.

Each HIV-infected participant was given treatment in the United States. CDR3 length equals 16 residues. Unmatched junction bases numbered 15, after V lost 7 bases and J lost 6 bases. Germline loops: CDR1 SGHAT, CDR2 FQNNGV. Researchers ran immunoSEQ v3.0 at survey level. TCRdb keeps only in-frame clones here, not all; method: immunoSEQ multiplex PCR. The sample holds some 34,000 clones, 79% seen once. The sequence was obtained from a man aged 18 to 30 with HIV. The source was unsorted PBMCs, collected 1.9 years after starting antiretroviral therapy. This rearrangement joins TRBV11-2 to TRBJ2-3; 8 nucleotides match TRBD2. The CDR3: CASTPGGAGGWDTQYF. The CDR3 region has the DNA TGTGCCAGCACCCCCGGAGGTGCGGGGGGCTGGGATACGCAGTATTTT.